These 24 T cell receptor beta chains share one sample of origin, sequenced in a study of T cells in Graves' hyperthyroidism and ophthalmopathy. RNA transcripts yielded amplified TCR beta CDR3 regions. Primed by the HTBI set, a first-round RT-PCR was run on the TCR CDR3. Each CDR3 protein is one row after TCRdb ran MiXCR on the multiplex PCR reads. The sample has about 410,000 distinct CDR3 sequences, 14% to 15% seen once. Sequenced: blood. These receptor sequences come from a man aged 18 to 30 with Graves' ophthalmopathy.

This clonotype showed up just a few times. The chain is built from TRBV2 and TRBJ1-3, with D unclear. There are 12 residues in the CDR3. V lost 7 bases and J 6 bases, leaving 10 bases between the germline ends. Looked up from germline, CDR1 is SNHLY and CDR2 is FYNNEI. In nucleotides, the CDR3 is TGTGCCAGCATTAACCGGGAAAACACCATATATTTT. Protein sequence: CASINRENTIYF.

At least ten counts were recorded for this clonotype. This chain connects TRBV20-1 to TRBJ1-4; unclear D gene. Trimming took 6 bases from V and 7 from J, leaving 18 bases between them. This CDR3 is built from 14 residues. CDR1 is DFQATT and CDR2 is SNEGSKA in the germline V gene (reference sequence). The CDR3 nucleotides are TGCAGTGCAAACGGGCCGTCGCGCCTTGAAAAACTGTTTTTT. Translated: CSANGPSRLEKLFF.

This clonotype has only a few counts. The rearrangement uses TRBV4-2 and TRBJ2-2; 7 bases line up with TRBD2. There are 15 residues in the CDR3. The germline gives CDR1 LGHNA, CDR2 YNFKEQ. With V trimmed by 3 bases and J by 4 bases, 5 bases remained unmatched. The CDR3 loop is CASSQELAFTGELFF. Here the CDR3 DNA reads TGTGCCAGCAGCCAGGAACTAGCGTTCACCGGGGAGCTGTTTTTT.

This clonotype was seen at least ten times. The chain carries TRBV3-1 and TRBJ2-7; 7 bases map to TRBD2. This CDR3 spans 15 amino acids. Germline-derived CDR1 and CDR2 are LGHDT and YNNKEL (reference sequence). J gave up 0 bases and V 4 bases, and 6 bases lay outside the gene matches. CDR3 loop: CASSPGTTSSYEQYF. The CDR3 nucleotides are TGTGCCAGCAGCCCCGGGACTACGAGCTCCTACGAGCAGTACTTC.

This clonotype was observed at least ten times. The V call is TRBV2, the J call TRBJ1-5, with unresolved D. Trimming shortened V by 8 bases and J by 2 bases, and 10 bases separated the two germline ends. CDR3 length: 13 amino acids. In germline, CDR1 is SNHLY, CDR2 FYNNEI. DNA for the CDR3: TGTGCCAGCGGGAAGGAGGGCAATCAGCCCCAGCATTTT. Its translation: CASGKEGNQPQHF.

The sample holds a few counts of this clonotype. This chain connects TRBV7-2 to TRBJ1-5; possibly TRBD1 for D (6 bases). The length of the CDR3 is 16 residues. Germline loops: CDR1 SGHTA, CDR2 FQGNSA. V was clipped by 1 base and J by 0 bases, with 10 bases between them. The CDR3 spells CASSLVGQFSNQPQHF. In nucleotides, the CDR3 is TGTGCCAGCAGCTTAGTCGGACAGTTTAGCAATCAGCCCCAGCATTTT. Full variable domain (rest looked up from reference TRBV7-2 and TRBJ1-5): GAGVSQSPSNKVTEKGKDVELRCDPISGHTALYWYRQSLGQGLEFLIYFQGNSAPDKSGLPSDRFSAERTGGSVSTLTIQRTQQEDSAVYLCASSLVGQFSNQPQHFGDGTRLSIL.

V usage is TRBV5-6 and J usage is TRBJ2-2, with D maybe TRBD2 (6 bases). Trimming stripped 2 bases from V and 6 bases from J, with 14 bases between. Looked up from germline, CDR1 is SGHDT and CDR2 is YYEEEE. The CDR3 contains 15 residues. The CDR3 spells CASSFGLASSGELFF. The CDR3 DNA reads TGTGCCAGCAGCTTTGGGCTAGCGTCATCCGGGGAGCTGTTTTTT. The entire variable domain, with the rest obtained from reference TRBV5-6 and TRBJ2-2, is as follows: DAGVTQSPTHLIKTRGQQVTLRCSPKSGHDTVSWYQQALGQGPQFIFQYYEEEERQRGNFPDRFSGHQFPNYSSELNVNALLLGDSALYLCASSFGLASSGELFFGEGSRLTVL.

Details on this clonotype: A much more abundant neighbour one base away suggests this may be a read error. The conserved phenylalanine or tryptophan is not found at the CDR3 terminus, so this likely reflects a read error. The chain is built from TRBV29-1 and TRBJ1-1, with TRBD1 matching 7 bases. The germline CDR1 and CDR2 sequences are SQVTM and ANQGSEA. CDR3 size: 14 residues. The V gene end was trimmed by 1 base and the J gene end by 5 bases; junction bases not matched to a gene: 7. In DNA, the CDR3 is TGCAGCGTTGAAGTTACAGGGGAGAAGACTGAAGCTTTCTCT. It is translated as CSVEVTGEKTEAFS.

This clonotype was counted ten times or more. In DNA form, the CDR3 reads TGCGCCAGCAGCTTGGGGACAGGGGCCTATGGCTACACCTTC. This sequence encodes CASSLGTGAYGYTF. The V and J genes are TRBV5-1 and TRBJ1-2, with 9 bases fitting TRBD1. Trimming took 0 bases from V and 4 from J; bases not matched to a gene: 1. The CDR3 is made up of 14 amino acids. In germline, CDR1 is SGHRS, CDR2 YFSETQ.

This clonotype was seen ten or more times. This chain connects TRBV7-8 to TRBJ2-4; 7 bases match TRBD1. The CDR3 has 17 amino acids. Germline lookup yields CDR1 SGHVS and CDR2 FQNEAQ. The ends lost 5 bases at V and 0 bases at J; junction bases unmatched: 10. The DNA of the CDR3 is TGTGCCAGCAGCAATATACAGGGGCAAGGAGCCAAAAACATTCAGTACTTC. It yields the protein CASSNIQGQGAKNIQYF.

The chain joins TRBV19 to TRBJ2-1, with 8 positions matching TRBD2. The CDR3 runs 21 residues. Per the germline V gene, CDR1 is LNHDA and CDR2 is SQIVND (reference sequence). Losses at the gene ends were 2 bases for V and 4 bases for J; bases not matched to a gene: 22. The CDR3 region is CASSIPTGTRTPTRAYNEQFF. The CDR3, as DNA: TGTGCCAGTAGTATACCCACCGGGACTAGGACCCCGACCAGGGCTTACAATGAGCAGTTCTTC. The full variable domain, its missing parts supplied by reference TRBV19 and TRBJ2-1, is DGGITQSPKYLFRKEGQNVTLSCEQNLNHDAMYWYRQDPGQGLRLIYYSQIVNDFQKGDIAEGYSVSREKKESFPLTVTSAQKNPTAFYLCASSIPTGTRTPTRAYNEQFFGPGTRLTVL.

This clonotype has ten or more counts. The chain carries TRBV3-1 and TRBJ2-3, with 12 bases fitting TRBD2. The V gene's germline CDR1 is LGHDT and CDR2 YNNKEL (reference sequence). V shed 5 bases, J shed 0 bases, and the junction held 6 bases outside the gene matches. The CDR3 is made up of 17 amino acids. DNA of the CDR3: TGTGCCAGCAGCTCTGAGACTAGCGGGGGTAGCACAGATACGCAGTATTTT. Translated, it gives CASSSETSGGSTDTQYF.

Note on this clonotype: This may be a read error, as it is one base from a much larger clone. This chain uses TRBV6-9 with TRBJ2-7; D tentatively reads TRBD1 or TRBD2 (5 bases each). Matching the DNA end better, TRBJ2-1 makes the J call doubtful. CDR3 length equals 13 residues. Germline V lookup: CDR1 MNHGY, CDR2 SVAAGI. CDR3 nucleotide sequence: TGTGCCAGCAGTTACAGGGTAGCGTACGAGCAGTTCTTC. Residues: CASSYRVAYEQFF.

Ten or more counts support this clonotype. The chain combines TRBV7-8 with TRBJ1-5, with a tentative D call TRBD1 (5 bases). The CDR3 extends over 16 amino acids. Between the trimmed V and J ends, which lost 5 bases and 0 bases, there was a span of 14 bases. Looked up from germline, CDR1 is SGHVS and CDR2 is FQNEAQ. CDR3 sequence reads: CASSPGLDYSNQPQHF. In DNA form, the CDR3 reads TGTGCCAGCAGCCCGGGGCTGGATTATAGCAATCAGCCCCAGCATTTT.

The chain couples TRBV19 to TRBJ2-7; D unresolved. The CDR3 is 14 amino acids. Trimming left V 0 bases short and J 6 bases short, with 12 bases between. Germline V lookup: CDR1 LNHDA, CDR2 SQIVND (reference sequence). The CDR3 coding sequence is TGTGCCAGTAGTATAGATCCCTTGCTGGGCGAGCAGTACTTC. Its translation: CASSIDPLLGEQYF.

The CDR3 spells CSVQGSYEQFF. Written as DNA, the CDR3 is TGCAGCGTGCAGGGTAGCTATGAGCAGTTCTTC. V usage is TRBV29-1 and J usage is TRBJ2-1, with D perhaps TRBD1 (5 bases). This CDR3 is 11 amino acids long. The germline V and J ends were trimmed by 6 bases and 8 bases, with 11 bases remaining between them. Germline CDR1 reads SQVTM; CDR2 reads ANQGSEA.

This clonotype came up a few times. CDR3 loop: CASSEFLGGSTF. CDR3 coding DNA: TGTGCCAGCAGTGAATTCTTGGGGGGGTCCACCTTC. This chain connects TRBV6-1 to TRBJ1-2, with a weak D call TRBD1 (5 bases). CDR3 length: 12 residues. V shed 2 bases and J shed 13 bases, with 14 bases lying between them. Germline CDR1 MNHNS, CDR2 SASEGT.

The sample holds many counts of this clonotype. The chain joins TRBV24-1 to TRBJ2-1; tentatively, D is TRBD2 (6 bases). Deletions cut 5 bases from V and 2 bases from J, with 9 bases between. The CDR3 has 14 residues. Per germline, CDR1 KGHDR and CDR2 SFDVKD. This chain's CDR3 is CATSVAGTYNEQFF. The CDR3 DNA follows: TGTGCCACCAGTGTTGCGGGGACCTACAATGAGCAGTTCTTC.

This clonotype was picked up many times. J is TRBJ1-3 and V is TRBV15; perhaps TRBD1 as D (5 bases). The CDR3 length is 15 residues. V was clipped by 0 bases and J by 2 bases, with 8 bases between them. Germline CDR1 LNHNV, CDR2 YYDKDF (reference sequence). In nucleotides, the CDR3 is TGTGCCACCAGCAGAGATCGGGGACCTGGAAACACCATATATTTT. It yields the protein CATSRDRGPGNTIYF.

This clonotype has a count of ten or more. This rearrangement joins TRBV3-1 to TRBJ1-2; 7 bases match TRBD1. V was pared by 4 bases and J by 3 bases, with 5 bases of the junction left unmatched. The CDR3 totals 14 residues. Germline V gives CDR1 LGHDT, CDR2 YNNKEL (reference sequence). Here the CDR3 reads CASSLKQGYYGYTF. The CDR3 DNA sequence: TGTGCCAGCAGCCTCAAACAGGGGTACTATGGCTACACCTTC. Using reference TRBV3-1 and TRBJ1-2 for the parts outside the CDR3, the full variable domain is DTAVSQTPKYLVTQMGNDKSIKCEQNLGHDTMYWYKQDSKKFLKIMFSYNNKELIINETVPNRFSPKSPDKAHLNLHINSLELGDSAVYFCASSLKQGYYGYTFGSGTRLTVV.

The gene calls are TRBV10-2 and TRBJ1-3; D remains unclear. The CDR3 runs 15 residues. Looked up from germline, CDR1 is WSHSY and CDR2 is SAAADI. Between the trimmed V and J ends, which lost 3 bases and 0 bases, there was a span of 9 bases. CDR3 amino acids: CASSDFPRSGNTIYF. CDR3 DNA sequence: TGCGCCAGCAGTGATTTCCCCCGCTCTGGAAACACCATATATTTT.

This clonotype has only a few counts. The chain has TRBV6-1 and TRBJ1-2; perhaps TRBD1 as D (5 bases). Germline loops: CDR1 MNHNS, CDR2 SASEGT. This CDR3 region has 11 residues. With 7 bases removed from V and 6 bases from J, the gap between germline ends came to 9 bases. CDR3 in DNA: TGTGCCAGCACCAGGGCGGATGGCTACACCTTC. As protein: CASTRADGYTF.

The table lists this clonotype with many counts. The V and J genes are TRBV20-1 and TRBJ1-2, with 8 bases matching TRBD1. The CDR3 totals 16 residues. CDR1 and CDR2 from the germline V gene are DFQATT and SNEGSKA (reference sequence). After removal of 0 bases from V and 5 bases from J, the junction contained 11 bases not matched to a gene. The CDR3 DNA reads TGCAGTGCTAGAGATGGGACAGGAGCTCTTCCTTATGGCTACACCTTC. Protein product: CSARDGTGALPYGYTF.

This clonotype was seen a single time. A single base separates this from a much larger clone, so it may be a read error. This CDR3 is CASSLGAGFSYGYTF. CDR3 in DNA: TGTGCCAGCAGCTTAGGGGCAGGCTTTAGCTATGGCTACACCTTC. The chain links TRBV7-9 to TRBJ1-2; D is undetermined. Trimming removed 1 base from V and 4 bases from J, with 13 bases in between. The CDR3 runs 15 residues. Germline CDR1 reads SEHNR; CDR2 reads FQNEAQ (reference sequence).